The sample holds one count of the clone carrying this TCR beta chain. Its matching antigen is unknown. Compared with germline, one end of the junction differs, possibly owing to a read error. The germline V gene encodes CDR1 PRHDT and CDR2 FYEKMQ (reference sequence). The CDR3 is made up of 14 amino acids. A minimum of 6 micrograms of total RNA was extracted per sample. This entry belongs to a study of blood T cells in healthy people across ages. Study-level information: About one barcoded TCR beta cDNA was captured per two T cells. Findings and limits, study-wide: With donor CMV status unknown, expanded clonotype changes were possibly confounded.

It was with a sample-barcoded 5' primer and a J-beta primer mix that a second PCR of roughly 7 to 12 cycles was run. No fewer than 3 million CDR3-containing paired-end reads came from each sample. TCRdb itself ran the 5' RACE reads through MiXCR, one entry per CDR3 protein. The sample has roughly 800,000 distinct CDR3 sequences, under 40% seen once. Specimen: blood. This sequence was found in a man in his late teens or twenties in good health. This chain joins TRBV13 and TRBJ2-1; weak D call: TRBD2 (5 bases). Here the CDR3 reads CANSLGRGYNEQFF. CDR3 nucleotide sequence: TGTGCCAACAGCCTTGGCCGGGGATACAATGAGCAGTTCTTC.